The clone carrying this T cell receptor (beta chain) was seen only a few times. What it recognizes is unknown. The data were taken from a study of shared clonotypes between healthy human individuals. Sequencing used immunoSEQ multiplex PCR; TCRdb keeps in-frame clones, though not all of them. The table lists around 610,000 clones, around 96% of them singletons, with less than 0.12% in the top ten. Per the germline V gene, CDR1 is SNHLY and CDR2 is FYNNEI. This CDR3 has 13 amino acids. Trimming took off 4 bases at V and 3 bases at J, with 7 bases between the two ends. Study results and limitations: Non-shared clonotypes were found to have lower generation probabilities than the clonotypes that were shared by all four of the sorted-subset donors.

Terminally differentiated effector memory CD45RA+ cells were left out of the naive CD8 fraction, which was CD45RO-negative and positively selected for CCR7. This chain links TRBV2 with TRBJ1-3; D not resolved. The receptor's source is a woman in her 30s in good health. The material sequenced was naive CD8+ T cells sorted from blood. The CDR3 nucleotides read TGTGCCAGCAGTGGCCCGGTTGGAAACACCATATATTTT. Protein product: CASSGPVGNTIYF.